The 6 T cell receptor beta chains given below trace back to one sample, sequenced in a study of T cell changes during pregnancy in multiple sclerosis (dated by TCRdb to the late 2010s). Receptors were amplified or captured by the immunoSEQ multiplex PCR assay. TCRdb took this table from immuneACCESS and kept in-frame rearrangements with V and J called. Such tables lack part of the clones; where checked against another copy, unresolved V genes explain under half of the gap, and the rest is unexplained. Within this sample are under 55,000 clones, with 85% to 95% of them counted one time only. The ten largest make up less than 0.8% of the sample. Here the sequenced sample was CD4+ T cells from peripheral blood mononuclear cells, taken in the third trimester of pregnancy. The receptors shown here come from a female donor with multiple sclerosis, enrolled in a pregnancy study.

The chain joins TRBV21-1 to TRBJ2-7; TRBD2 was called by the table and not checked on the DNA. TRBV21-1 is a recognized pseudogene. The CDR3 sequence is 17 residues long. Written as DNA, the CDR3 is TGTGCCAGCAGCAAAGTCCCCCTGCGGGGTAGCTCCTACGAGCAGTACTTC. Translation gives CASSKVPLRGSSYEQYF.

The chain has TRBV19 and TRBJ1-5; tentative D call: TRBD1 (5 bases). The ends were cut back, 6 bases at V and 0 bases at J, with 12 bases in the middle. The CDR3 is 15 residues long. Germline loops: CDR1 LNHDA, CDR2 SQIVND (reference sequence). CDR3 DNA: TGTGCCAGTAGGACGAAGGGGATTAGCAATCAGCCCCAGCATTTT. Its translation: CASRTKGISNQPQHF.

The chain uses TRBV19 and TRBJ2-3; TRBD2 is a possible D gene (6 bases). Germline-derived CDR1 and CDR2 are LNHDA and SQIVND (reference sequence). The germline V and J ends were trimmed by 5 bases and 6 bases, with 21 bases remaining between them. This CDR3 spans 16 amino acids. CDR3 region: CASSGGLALVGDTQYF. CDR3 in DNA: TGTGCCAGTAGTGGGGGACTGGCGCTGGTTGGGGATACGCAGTATTTT.

The V call is TRBV7-3, the J call TRBJ1-1; 9 nucleotides match TRBD1. After removal of 2 bases from V and 9 bases from J, the junction contained 7 bases not matched to a gene. Germline values: CDR1 SGHTA, CDR2 FQGTGA. The CDR3 is 14 residues long. CDR3 sequence: CASSLGTGIDQAFF. CDR3 DNA: TGTGCCAGCAGCTTAGGGACAGGGATCGACCAAGCTTTCTTT.

This chain uses TRBV30 with TRBJ1-2; D gene uncertain. V dropped 4 bases and J dropped 1 base, with 10 bases sitting between them. This CDR3 has 13 residues. CDR1 is GTSNPN, CDR2 SVGIG, per germline (reference sequence). CDR3 region: CAWKSSHNYGYTF. CDR3 nucleotide sequence: TGTGCCTGGAAGAGTAGTCATAACTATGGCTACACCTTC.

J is TRBJ1-1 and V is TRBV7-2; D is perhaps TRBD1 (6 bases). The ends were cut back, 10 bases at V and 1 base at J, with 25 bases in the middle. This CDR3 comprises 17 residues. Per germline, CDR1 SGHTA and CDR2 FQGNSA. The CDR3 loop reads CATRKGEGQTRNTEAFF. The CDR3 DNA reads TGTGCCACCCGTAAGGGAGAGGGACAAACGAGGAACACTGAAGCTTTCTTT.